This passage covers 20 T cell receptor beta chains from one sample sequenced in a study of blood T cell repertoires in COVID-19. Generated by immunoSEQ multiplex PCR, the TCRdb table keeps only in-frame clones and is missing some. The sample gives roughly 230,000 clones, about four fifths of which show up once; about 3.4% is in the top ten. What was sequenced was PBMCs or T cells enriched from blood (not recorded which). These receptor sequences come from a woman aged 55 to 70 who had recovered from COVID-19.

This chain links TRBV4-1 with TRBJ2-3; the match to TRBD2 covers 9 bases. CDR3 length equals 16 residues. V was clipped by 5 bases and J by 0 bases; unmatched bases: 6. The germline V gene encodes CDR1 MGHRA and CDR2 YSYEKL. CDR3 sequence reads: CASSLSGGTSTDTQYF. For the CDR3, the DNA is TGCGCCAGCAGCTTAAGCGGGGGGACTAGCACAGATACGCAGTATTTT.

The table lists this clone with a few counts. The J gene is TRBJ1-1, the V gene TRBV7-2, with 7 positions matching TRBD1. The CDR3 runs 14 residues. Trimming cost V 3 bases and J 8 bases; bases outside gene matches: 9. Germline CDR1 reads SGHTA; CDR2 reads FQGNSA. CDR3 protein: CASSFTQRDREAFF. The CDR3 DNA sequence: TGTGCCAGCAGCTTCACTCAACGGGACAGAGAAGCTTTCTTT.

CDR3 residues: CASSRSPASTGEGSPLHF. Here the CDR3 DNA reads TGTGCCAGCAGCCGCTCGCCCGCGTCGACAGGGGAAGGGTCACCCCTCCACTTT. The J gene is TRBJ1-6, the V gene TRBV4-2; 8 bases match TRBD1. Per the germline V gene, CDR1 is LGHNA and CDR2 is YNFKEQ. V trimming: 4 bases; J trimming: 10 bases; junction bases outside the gene matches: 18. The CDR3 is 18 amino acids.

V is TRBV5-6 and J is TRBJ2-3; no clear D gene. Germline V CDR1 and CDR2: SGHDT, YYEEEE. The CDR3 spans 12 residues. Trimming shortened V by 3 bases and J by 2 bases, and 4 bases separated the two germline ends. The CDR3 region has the DNA TGTGCCAGCAGCTATAACACAGATACGCAGTATTTT. Its protein product is CASSYNTDTQYF.

V and J are TRBV4-1 and TRBJ2-3, with TRBD2 identical over 7 bases. Trimming removed 1 base from V and 4 bases from J; junction bases left unmatched: 8. This CDR3 is built from 16 residues. Per germline, CDR1 MGHRA and CDR2 YSYEKL. The CDR3 region is CASSQVPSGNPDTQYF. As DNA, the CDR3 is TGCGCCAGCAGCCAAGTCCCTAGCGGTAATCCAGATACGCAGTATTTT.

This clone has only a few counts. The V and J genes are TRBV19 and TRBJ1-2; 7 nucleotides match TRBD1. The CDR3 runs to 12 residues. CDR1 and CDR2 (germline): LNHDA, SQIVND (reference sequence). The junction had 7 bases not matched to a gene; V was cut back by 6 bases and J by 9 bases. In DNA, the CDR3 is TGTGCCAGTAGCCCAGGGGGGTGGAGCTACACCTTC. Translated, it gives CASSPGGWSYTF.

The J gene is TRBJ2-5, the V gene TRBV5-6, with D unclear. V lost 4 bases to trimming and J lost 4 bases, with 8 bases between them. CDR1 and CDR2 (germline): SGHDT, YYEEEE. This CDR3 spans 12 amino acids. CDR3 nucleotides: TGTGCCAGCAGCCCGGTTGGAGAGACCCAGTACTTC. This translates into CASSPVGETQYF.

The rearrangement links TRBV4-2 to TRBJ2-4, with TRBD1 as a possible D gene (6 bases). The CDR3 contains 15 residues. V was clipped by 1 base and J by 9 bases, with 16 bases between them. Germline lookup yields CDR1 LGHNA and CDR2 YNFKEQ. This chain's CDR3 is CASSQVLQGLGIQYF. DNA for the CDR3: TGTGCCAGCAGCCAAGTATTACAGGGTTTAGGCATTCAGTACTTC.

The V gene is TRBV19, the J gene TRBJ1-1; 7 bases agree with TRBD1. This CDR3 is 18 amino acids long. CDR1 LNHDA and CDR2 SQIVND come from the germline V gene (reference sequence). J was trimmed by 0 bases and V by 5 bases; bases with no gene match: 15. CDR3 in DNA: TGTGCCAGTAGTGTTTTCCGGGACAGCAGGCTCATGAACACTGAAGCTTTCTTT. As protein: CASSVFRDSRLMNTEAFF.

The genes are TRBV6-5 and TRBJ2-3, with D perhaps matching TRBD1 (6 bases). Trimming cost V 6 bases and J 4 bases, with 17 bases left between them. The CDR3 loop spans 15 amino acids. Germline CDR1 MNHEY, CDR2 SVGAGI. The DNA for the CDR3 is TGTGCCAGCAGCCTGGGGCCAGGGGAATCAGATACGCAGTATTTT. Translating it yields CASSLGPGESDTQYF.

V is TRBV10-3 and J is TRBJ1-6; D gene ambiguous. Germline-derived CDR1 and CDR2 are ENHRY and SYGVKD. The CDR3 length is 14 residues. V gave up 6 bases and J gave up 7 bases, with 13 bases separating them. CDR3 nucleotides: TGTGCCATCAGAAACGGTGTCCTCAATTCACCCCTCCACTTT. This translates into CAIRNGVLNSPLHF.

The V and J genes are TRBV2 and TRBJ2-2; a possible D gene is TRBD2 (5 bases). Germline V gene data show CDR1 as SNHLY and CDR2 as FYNNEI. V lost 5 bases and J 0 bases, leaving 10 bases between the germline ends. The CDR3 has 15 residues. CDR3 nucleotides: TGTGCCAGCAGTCCGGGGATCGCGAACACCGGGGAGCTGTTTTTT. It codes for CASSPGIANTGELFF.

This chain connects TRBV12-3 or TRBV12-4 to TRBJ2-7; no definite D call. The CDR3 consists of 12 residues. V was clipped by 5 bases and J by 3 bases, with 8 bases between them. The CDR3 spells CASSLTGYEQYF. The CDR3 DNA reads TGTGCCAGCAGTCTTACGGGCTACGAGCAGTACTTC.

Comments on this clone: Distinct nucleotide sequences in the sample also encode this CDR3. The chain links TRBV11-2 to TRBJ1-1; weak D call: TRBD1 (5 bases). Between the trimmed V and J ends, which lost 8 bases and 4 bases, there was a span of 11 bases. This CDR3 region has 12 residues. CDR1 SGHAT and CDR2 FQNNGV come from the germline V gene. The CDR3 sequence is CASETGGTEAFF. Here the CDR3 DNA reads TGTGCCAGCGAGACCGGGGGCACTGAAGCTTTCTTT.

This clone has only one observation. This chain joins TRBV29-1 and TRBJ1-2; a weak D match, TRBD1 (6 bases). With 6 bases removed from V and 3 bases from J, the gap between germline ends came to 11 bases. The CDR3 has 12 residues. The germline gives CDR1 SQVTM, CDR2 ANQGSEA. As DNA, the CDR3 is TGCAGCGTCGAAAACAGGGACTATGGCTACACCTTC. Translation gives CSVENRDYGYTF.

The chain has TRBV24-1 and TRBJ2-5; 7 nucleotides agree with TRBD2. The CDR3 has 16 residues. V lost 4 bases and J lost 4; bases outside the gene matches: 11. Germline V lookup: CDR1 KGHDR, CDR2 SFDVKD. CDR3 in DNA: TGTGCCACCAGTGACTCAGCGAGCGGGGCCTCAGAGACCCAGTACTTC. Amino acid sequence: CATSDSASGASETQYF.

This clone was observed a single time. This chain links TRBV5-6 with TRBJ1-4; TRBD1 matches at 9 bases. The V gene's germline CDR1 is SGHDT and CDR2 YYEEEE. Trimming cost V 4 bases and J 8 bases; bases outside gene matches: 9. The CDR3 is made up of 15 amino acids. CDR3 protein: CASSPTTGGREKLFF. DNA of the CDR3: TGTGCCAGCAGCCCAACAACAGGGGGCCGGGAAAAACTGTTTTTT. The full variable domain, its missing parts supplied by reference TRBV5-6 and TRBJ1-4, is DAGVTQSPTHLIKTRGQQVTLRCSPKSGHDTVSWYQQALGQGPQFIFQYYEEEERQRGNFPDRFSGHQFPNYSSELNVNALLLGDSALYLCASSPTTGGREKLFFGSGTQLSVL.

The chain carries TRBV7-2 and TRBJ1-2; perhaps TRBD1 as D (5 bases). This CDR3 region has 12 residues. V was pared by 5 bases and J by 8 bases, with 12 bases between. Germline CDR1 and CDR2: SGHTA and FQGNSA. CDR3 DNA: TGTGCCAGCAGCCCGCAACAGGTCGGCTACACCTTC. It translates to CASSPQQVGYTF.

The sample holds a few counts of this clone. The chain recombines TRBV3-1 (or the pseudogene TRBV3-2) with TRBJ1-3; the D gene is possibly TRBD1 (5 bases). The CDR3 covers 14 residues. V lost 4 bases to trimming and J lost 4 bases, with 11 bases between them. Germline lookup yields CDR1 LGHDT and CDR2 YNNKEL (reference sequence). CDR3 in DNA: TGTGCCAGCAGCCTCAGGGTTTTCGGAAACACCATATATTTT. The encoded protein is CASSLRVFGNTIYF.

The chain uses TRBV7-2 and TRBJ2-7; 10 bases map to TRBD2. This CDR3 has 16 amino acids. The germline gives CDR1 SGHTA, CDR2 FQGNSA. The V and J ends lost 0 bases and 2 bases, in that order; junction bases with no gene match: 4. CDR3 sequence: CASSLAASGGAYEQYF. CDR3 DNA: TGTGCCAGCAGCTTAGCGGCTAGCGGGGGAGCCTACGAGCAGTACTTC.